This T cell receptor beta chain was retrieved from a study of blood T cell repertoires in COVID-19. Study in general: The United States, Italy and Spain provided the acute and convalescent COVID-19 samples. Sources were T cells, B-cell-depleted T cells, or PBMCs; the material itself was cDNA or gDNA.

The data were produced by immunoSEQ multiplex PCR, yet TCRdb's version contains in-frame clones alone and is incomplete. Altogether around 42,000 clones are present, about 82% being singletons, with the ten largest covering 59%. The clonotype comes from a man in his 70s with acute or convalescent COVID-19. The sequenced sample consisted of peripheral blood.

For the CDR3, the DNA is TGTGCCAGCATGGGTCAGGGGACATCCTACGAGCAGTACTTC. It translates to CASMGQGTSYEQYF. This sequence joins TRBV27 and TRBJ2-7, with a possible D match to TRBD1 (6 bases). This CDR3 region has 14 residues. In germline, CDR1 is MNHEY, CDR2 SMNVEV (reference sequence). V was pared by 7 bases and J by 1 base, with 14 bases between.